The present TCR beta chain was sequenced within a study of cytomegalovirus exposure and HLA in healthy donors. Study results and limitations: The classifier, whose performance was assessed in both the original and validation cohorts, reportedly diagnosed cytomegalovirus status with high specificity and sensitivity.

Vbeta (60) and Jbeta (13) primers were used in the PCR. Clones were read by immunoSEQ multiplex PCR, and TCRdb kept only the in-frame ones, dropping some. This table has a few hundred thousand clones, approximately 80% appearing once. Details on this clone: Its antigen is still unknown.

Germline assignment: CDR1 ENHRY and CDR2 SYGVKD. V lost 5 bases and J 4 bases, leaving 15 bases between the germline ends. The CDR3 extends over 14 amino acids. The J gene is TRBJ2-7, the V gene TRBV10-3; TRBD2 is a possible D gene (6 bases). This receptor was taken from a girl aged 2-10 years in good health and CMV-seronegative. Sequenced material: PBMCs. CDR3: CAISNRDSAYEQYF. In DNA, the CDR3 is TGTGCCATCAGTAACCGGGACTCAGCGTACGAGCAGTACTTC.